This T cell receptor (beta chain) was observed in a study of blood T cell repertoires in COVID-19. As for the study in general: Acute and convalescent COVID-19 samples came from the United States, Italy and Spain.

Original processing methods: Researchers report that nucleated cell counts were estimated from reference gene primer amplification. TCRdb keeps only in-frame clones here, not all; method: immunoSEQ multiplex PCR. That table is the source of V, J and clone size, and D and trimming were worked out from the DNA. This table has 250,000 or so clones, about 80% appearing once. CDR1 and CDR2 (germline): SNHLY, FYNNEI. CDR3 length: 14 amino acids. V was clipped by 3 bases and J by 2 bases, with 10 bases between them. The sample consisted of PBMCs or T cells enriched from blood (not recorded which). The V gene is TRBV2, the J gene TRBJ1-2; D is perhaps TRBD1 (5 bases). This TCR came from a man in his fifties who had recovered from COVID-19. Here the CDR3 reads CASSDLRTNYGYTF. The CDR3 DNA reads as TGTGCCAGCAGTGATTTGAGGACAAACTATGGCTACACCTTC.